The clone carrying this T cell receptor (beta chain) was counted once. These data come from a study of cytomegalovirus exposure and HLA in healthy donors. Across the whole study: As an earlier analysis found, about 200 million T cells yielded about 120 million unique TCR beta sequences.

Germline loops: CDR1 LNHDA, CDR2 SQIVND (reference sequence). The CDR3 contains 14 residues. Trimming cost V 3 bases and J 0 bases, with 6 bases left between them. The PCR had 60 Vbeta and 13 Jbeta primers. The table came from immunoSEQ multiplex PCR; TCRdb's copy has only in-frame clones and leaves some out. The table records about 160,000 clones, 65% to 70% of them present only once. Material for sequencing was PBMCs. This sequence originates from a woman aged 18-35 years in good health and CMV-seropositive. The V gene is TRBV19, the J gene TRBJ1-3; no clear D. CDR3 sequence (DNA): TGTGCCAGTAGTATGTCAGTCTCTGGAAACACCATATATTTT. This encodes CASSMSVSGNTIYF.